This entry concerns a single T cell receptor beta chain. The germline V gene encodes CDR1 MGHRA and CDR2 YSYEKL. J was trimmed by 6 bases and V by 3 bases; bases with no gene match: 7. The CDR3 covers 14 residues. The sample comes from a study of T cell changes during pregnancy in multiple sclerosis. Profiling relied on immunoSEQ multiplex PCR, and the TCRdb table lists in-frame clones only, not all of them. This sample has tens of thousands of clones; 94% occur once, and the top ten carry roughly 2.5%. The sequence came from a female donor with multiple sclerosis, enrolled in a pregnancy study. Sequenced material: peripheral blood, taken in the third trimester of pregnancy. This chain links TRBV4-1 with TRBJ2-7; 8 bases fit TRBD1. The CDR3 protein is CASSHPWQGAEQYF. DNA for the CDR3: TGCGCCAGCAGCCACCCCTGGCAGGGGGCCGAGCAGTACTTC.